This TCR beta chain was found in a study of naive and memory T cell subsets. The beta constant-region primer was an equimolar mix of two oligonucleotides covering TRBC1 and TRBC2. Ligated cDNA was amplified by four rounds of PCR with nested alpha and beta constant-region primers and SP2. A 12-nucleotide UMI and the SP2 primer were added to the cDNA 3' end by oligonucleotide ligation. In TCRdb, the UMI-ligation and nested PCR reads were re-called with MiXCR into one record per CDR3 protein. The sample includes 120,000 to 150,000 distinct CDR3 sequences, approximately 20% of them seen just once. Study-level results: Naive and memory repertoire findings lacked a ground truth for validation. In CD4 and CD8 cells, diversity dropped from naive through EMRA. Naive repertoires, especially CD8, held a few larger clonotypes, possibly memory cells re-expressing CD45RA.

This clonotype has only a few counts. What it binds is unknown. The germline V gene encodes CDR1 SEHNR and CDR2 FQNEAQ (reference sequence). J lost 2 bases, V lost 2 bases, and 7 bases had no gene match. CDR3 size: 16 residues. Cells stained for CD3, CD4, CD8, CD45RA, CD27 and viability were sorted into four CD45RA/CD27 subsets. Sequencing was done on a sample of naive CD8+ T cells from blood. The chain employs TRBV7-9 and TRBJ2-7, with TRBD1 matching 9 bases. This clonotype was obtained from a human donor in good health. The DNA of the CDR3 is TGTGCCAGCAGCTTACCTCCGGACAGGGGACCCTACGAGCAGTACTTC. Translating it yields CASSLPPDRGPYEQYF.